This T cell receptor (beta chain) appears in the sequencing data of a study of cytomegalovirus exposure and HLA in healthy donors (dated by TCRdb to 2016 to 2017). Background for the entire study: In an earlier analysis of some 610 of the donors, approximately 300 Gb of sequence data and 100 million or so unique TCR beta sequences from about 190 million T cells were reported. Roughly 5 DR-DQ haplotypes were handled as single units for association and clustering because linkage in the cohort was strong. The study aimed to test whether cataloging public T cell receptors could reveal signatures of past pathogen exposure. An earlier analysis of more than 450 of the donors used high-throughput TCR beta sequencing to judge whether each TCR beta V gene segment behaved as functional or pseudogenic. Donor age, sex, ethnicity and CMV serostatus were collected together with the repertoire data. HLA typing covered class I and class II loci at four-digit resolution. To predict cytomegalovirus infection status, the study brought together high-throughput TCR immunosequencing, statistical association of individual TCRs with disease status, and machine learning. The later analysis used no new phenotypic data to find candidate immune exposures, relying instead on TCR beta sequences and their occurrence across donors. To study patterns of TCR occurrence, a later analysis re-analyzed previously published TCR beta repertoires from several hundred donors and added high-resolution HLA genotyping. A later genetic analysis used genome-wide SNP genotypes for about 65% of the 666 donors, treating that subset as a discovery cohort. Besides the first cohort of more than 650 subjects, a separate validation cohort made up of 120 different subjects was used. The genetic ancestry cluster associated with self-reported Caucasian donors included roughly 84% of the roughly 410 genotyped donors. Across about 370 genotyped donors of the cohort, an average of about 240,000 unique TCR beta nucleotide sequences per donor were sequenced, and around 20% of those sequences were non-productive. Typing coverage varied by locus: roughly 629-630 donors for A, B, C, DRB1 and DQB1; 500 to 550 for DQA1; 606 for DPA1; 450 to 480 for DPB1. The study profiled the T cell repertoires of under 700 subjects by immunosequencing and related them to cytomegalovirus serostatus. Every discovery cohort repertoire had been produced on one sequencing platform. Roughly 300 gigabases of sequencing data and roughly 90 million unique TCR sequences were included in an early release covering 500 to 750 HLA-typed donors. General conclusions and limits of the study: According to a later analysis, TCR association rates differed among HLA loci, with DRB1 alleles showing the most associated TCRs and HLA-C alleles showing the fewest. Across donors, most TCR sequences were observed very rarely, whereas some public TCRs were present in many individuals. In a later analysis, more than 15,000 TCR beta sequences were associated with specific HLA alleles at a false discovery rate of 0.05. Assigning TCR associations to individual alleles was difficult when HLA alleles, especially DR and DQ, strongly co-occurred. Some IMGT-functional V segments, including TRBV6-2 and TRBV6-3, could not be told apart with the 87-base-pair reads, so those segments were excluded. Immune exposure information for the cohort was limited to CMV serostatus. Roughly uniform sequencing depth across donors was assumed in presence/absence analyses, although this assumption may not hold. A further reported finding was that TCR beta sequences accurately predicted the HLA-A and HLA-B alleles for most subjects in the first cohort. In the study, about 150 TCR beta chains were listed as associated with cytomegalovirus. It was suggested by the authors that the approach could potentially be generalized to other disease states and immunological phenotypes. In an earlier analysis of about 540 of the donors, most TCR beta V segments were observed in productive rearrangements about 90% or about 30% of the time, broadly matching IMGT annotations. Correlated functional status among segregating V segments might be attributable to linkage disequilibrium, but an unknown experimental factor could not be ruled out. Fewer than 20 rarely observed V segments, including chromosome 9 orphons, were excluded from the earlier analysis of about 500 of the donors because counts were too low. V-gene and J-gene trimming of TCR beta chains was associated with a missense DCLRE1C variant in a later genetic analysis, and the association was replicated in an independent cohort. A later analysis found that HLA-associated TCR beta chains were more clonally expanded and had lower generation probabilities than equally common non-associated chains. The classifier was reported to diagnose cytomegalovirus status with high specificity and sensitivity in both the original cohort and the validation cohort. According to a later analysis, parvovirus B19, influenza, CMV and Epstein-Barr virus appeared linked to several top co-occurrence clusters. This cohort had only TCR beta chains sequenced, and the lack of alpha or paired-chain data limited which features could be detected. In vitro tests confirmed that a few of the cytomegalovirus-associated TCR beta chains recognize cytomegalovirus antigens. A cluster of highly shared sequence variants was judged likely to be a technical artifact of the sequencing pipeline. A later analysis found that most CMV-associated TCR beta chains appeared HLA-restricted, with HLA associations seemingly driven largely by CMV exposure. Because HLA typing was missing for some donors at each locus, association tests included only the typed subset. According to a later genetic analysis, donors in an Asian-associated ancestry cluster had fewer N-insertions in productive TCRs than the roughly 660-donor mean.

Receptors were amplified or captured by the immunoSEQ multiplex PCR assay. The multiplex PCR relied on a mix of 60 forward primers for TCR Vbeta segments and 13 reverse primers for TCR Jbeta segments. A multiplex PCR assay on genomic DNA amplified the CDR3 region of rearranged TCR beta genes. The amplified TCR beta libraries were sequenced on the Illumina HiSeq System as 87-base-pair reads. The study's processing was this. A later analysis counted 65 million to 90 million unique TCR beta chains across the 650 to 700 repertoires, and around 9.9 million of these chains were shared by at least two donors. A nearest-neighbor algorithm error-corrected the raw reads and collapsed the reads into unique sequences, merging closely related sequences to remove PCR and sequencing errors. Alignment of CDR3 sequences to IMGT reference sequences was used to assign V, D and J gene segments. For a sequence to be retained, a match of at least six nucleotides was required to both a V gene segment and a J gene segment. Rearrangements were classified as productive when the CDR3 lacked stop codons and remained in frame with V and J, and all other rearrangements were classified as non-productive. Following IMGT convention, CDR3 was defined as the stretch from the second conserved V-encoded cysteine to the conserved J-encoded phenylalanine. In an earlier analysis of more than 550 of the donors, sequences lacking an unambiguous match to a single V gene segment were excluded. An earlier analysis of 587 of the donors called V segments functional above 56.7% productive rearrangements and segregating when the between-donor standard deviation exceeded 5%. A statistical classification framework was developed to diagnose cytomegalovirus status using the catalog of TCR beta chain sequences. V and J gene assignment, in a later analysis, came from comparing TCR nucleotide sequences with IMGT/GENE-DB human TR gene sequences. A later analysis assigned CDR3 sequences and most-parsimonious VDJ recombination scenarios with the TCRdist pipeline. In a later analysis, every TCR beta chain was defined by the combination of its CDR3 amino acid sequence and its V-gene family, and reads without a unique V-gene family were dropped. To address suspected cross-contamination and a sequencing artifact, a later analysis removed 450 to 700 highly shared, low-generation-probability nucleotide sequences. For each public chain, a later analysis derived a clonal expansion index from normalized ranks of inferred template counts within each repertoire. In a later analysis, generation probabilities were computed using a VDJ recombination model fitted to out-of-frame rearrangements, and the results were checked against IGoR. Hypergeometric tests were used in a later analysis to score TCR-TCR, TCR-HLA and TCR-CMV co-occurrence, with a repertoire-size bias correction applied to the TCR pairs. A later analysis estimated false discovery rates by permuting HLA or CMV assignments 20 times. In a later analysis, co-occurring TCRs were grouped using DBSCAN, and TCRdist sequence similarity was added for clustering within HLA-allele-positive subsets. Repertoires with fewer than 30,000 or more than 120,000 public chains, plus five repertoires with anomalous nucleotide sharing, were excluded from co-occurrence clustering. The clones in this table, taken by TCRdb from immuneACCESS, are in-frame only. Not every clone is retained; where verified, under half of the shortfall comes from an unresolved V gene, and the cause of the rest is unknown. The V and J calls and clone size were taken over from that table, and D and trimming were inferred from the DNA. The sample table records some 87,000 clones; over 75% of these occur just once. The top ten hold around 6.6% of the sample.

As to this clone: Its binding antigen is unknown. At one boundary the junction diverges from the germline segment, which might be a read error.

The cohort comprised approximately 700 healthy bone marrow donors. At the time of sampling, every cohort member was nominally healthy, though immune exposures that went unrecorded were likely present. The donor was CMV seropositive and was included in the group of 250 to 300 seropositive cohort members. Every donor gave a peripheral blood sample, and the peripheral blood mononuclear cells from that sample were used for TCR beta sequencing. The Qiagen DNeasy Blood Extraction Kit was used to extract genomic DNA from the blood cell samples. CDR1 and CDR2 (ENHRY, SYGVKD) derive from the germline V gene. The CDR3 starts with the cysteine, ends with the phenylalanine, and has 11 residues. The read is trimmed to its CDR3 DNA, 33 bases read in frame from base 1.

The receptor was derived from a man in his forties or fifties in good health and CMV-seropositive. The sample was PBMCs. The receptor chain draws on TRBV10-3 and TRBJ1-2; 8 nucleotides in the junction match TRBD1. The sequenced DNA is TGTGCCATCAACGGACAGGGCCTCTTGTCTTTC. Its translation reads: CAINGQGLLSF.